The present T cell receptor beta chain was sequenced within a study of blood T cell repertoires in COVID-19 (dated by TCRdb to the early 2020s). About the study as a whole: The collaborator samples originated in the United States, Italy and Spain and spanned the acute and convalescent phases of COVID-19. The material from the prospective study consisted of cDNA or gDNA derived from T cells, B-cell-depleted T cells, or PBMCs. Subjects who had been exposed to COVID-19, were actively infected with it, or had recovered from it provided the deeply sampled blood TCRbeta repertoires that made up the dataset. The repertoires were released in a freely available public database intended as a resource for research on the immune response to SARS-CoV-2. The samples were drawn from the first 160 participants of the ongoing ImmuneRACE study and from about 1,200 subjects provided by 6 global collaborators. A de-identified subject ID, COVID-19 status, age in years and sex were almost always included in the sample metadata. Where available, HLA class I and class II types were obtained from metadata supplied by the sample provider rather than from assay-based typing.

TCRbeta CDR3 regions were amplified from genomic DNA using the immunoSEQ Assay, a bias-controlled multiplex PCR. Regarding the original processing steps: The number of nucleated cells in each sample was estimated from the amplification of reference gene primers within the assay. To quantify the absolute abundance of each unique TCRbeta CDR3 rearrangement, sequence reads were collapsed and filtered. For each sample, productive Simpson clonality was calculated by taking the square root of Simpson's diversity index across productive rearrangements. What TCRdb holds here is the immuneACCESS table cut down to in-frame rearrangements. Part of the clones is not present; checked against another copy, under half of the missing clones reflect an unresolved V gene, and the others are unexplained. V and J calls and clone size are those listed in that table; D and trimming were worked out from the DNA. In all, the sample holds around 310,000 clones, and 89% of those were seen once. Roughly a tenth of the sample is held by the ten biggest clonotypes.

The research as a whole found: The quantity of clinical and demographic metadata differed by source and by participant and was supplied without curation.

A remark on this clone: Its antigen remains undetermined. Base qualities are not at hand, and no much larger clone is one base apart.

Participants in the prospective study were aged about 18 to 90 years, lived in 24 United States geographic areas, and enrolled through a virtual design. To assign participants to cohorts, the prospective study relied on clinical history that participants themselves reported in a screening survey and a study questionnaire. ImmuneRACE Cohort 3 recovered participants were defined by two consecutive negative NP/OP PCR tests, healthcare professional clearance, or symptom resolution. In the prospective study, whole blood, serum and a nasopharyngeal or oropharyngeal swab were collected from each participant by mobile phlebotomists. Participants in the prospective study had the option to provide additional blood draws and questionnaires over a roughly 2-month period. Before DNA extraction, prospective study blood samples were shipped either frozen or at room temperature. The receptor's source is a woman aged 25 to 39 who had recovered from COVID-19. Sequencing was performed on PBMCs or T cells enriched from blood (not recorded which).

The CDR3 protein: CASSPPGLGTGAGNTIYF. The DNA reads as follows: TGTGCCAGCTCACCACCGGGCTTGGGGACAGGTGCTGGAAACACCATATATTTT. Here the chain combines TRBV18 and TRBJ1-3; 8 bases in between match TRBD1. At the junction V is shortened by 0 bases and J by 2 bases; bases outside the gene matches: 9. From the cysteine through the phenylalanine, the CDR3 covers 18 amino acids. Left in the record is the CDR3 DNA by itself, 54 bases read in frame from the first base. CDR1 and CDR2 (KGHSH, LQKENI) derive from the germline V gene.